Described below is a single T cell receptor beta chain sequence and its context. V lost 5 bases to trimming and J lost 4 bases, with 22 bases between them. Per germline, CDR1 SGHAT and CDR2 FQNNGV. The CDR3 covers 17 residues. TCRdb keeps only in-frame clones here, not all; method: immunoSEQ multiplex PCR. The sample yields around 97,000 clones, 85% to 90% seen once. This entry comes from a study of blood T cell repertoires in COVID-19. The receptor comes from a human donor in a cohort sampled during active COVID-19. What was sequenced was peripheral blood. This sequence joins TRBV11-2 and TRBJ2-3; D ambiguous. CDR3 bases: TGTGCCAGCAGCGCCAGCCCCGGTACGGGTGCCGCAGATACGCAGTATTTT. Encoded protein: CASSASPGTGAADTQYF.